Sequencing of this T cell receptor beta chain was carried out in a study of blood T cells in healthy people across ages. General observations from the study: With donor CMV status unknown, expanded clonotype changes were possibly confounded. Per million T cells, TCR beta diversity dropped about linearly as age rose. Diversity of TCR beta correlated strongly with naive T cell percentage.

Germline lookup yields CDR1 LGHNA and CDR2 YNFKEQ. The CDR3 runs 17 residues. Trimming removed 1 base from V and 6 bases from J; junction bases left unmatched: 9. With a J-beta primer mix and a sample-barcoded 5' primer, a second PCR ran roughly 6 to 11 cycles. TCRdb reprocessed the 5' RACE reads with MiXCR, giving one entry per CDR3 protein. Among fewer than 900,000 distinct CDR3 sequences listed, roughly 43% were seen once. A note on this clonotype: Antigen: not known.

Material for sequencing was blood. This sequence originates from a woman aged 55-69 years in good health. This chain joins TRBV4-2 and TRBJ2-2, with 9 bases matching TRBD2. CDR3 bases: TGTGCCAGCAGCCAAGGATTCCAGCGGGGGGCCGCCGGGGAGCTGTTTTTT. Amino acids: CASSQGFQRGAAGELFF.